The clone carrying this T cell receptor (beta chain) was detected once. Its antigen is unknown. Treatment noted: over 15 received Ad26.COV2.S at low or high dose, single or two shots; 5 received placebo; per-sample allocation not given. Samples were taken on day 63 after the first vaccine or placebo injection. TCRdb's table, derived via immunoSEQ multiplex PCR, lists solely in-frame clones and lacks some. The table shows roughly 380,000 clones, with about 88% occurring only once. Germline assignment: CDR1 LGHDT and CDR2 YNNKEL (reference sequence). This CDR3 has 19 amino acids. The ends lost 0 bases at V and 0 bases at J; junction bases unmatched: 7. These data come from a study of Ad26.COV2.S vaccination and SARS-CoV-2 variants. General study points: Placebo recipients had lower spike-specific TCR breadth than vaccine recipients.

The TCR sequence derives from a person aged 18-65 years who received the Ad26.COV2.S COVID-19 vaccine or a placebo. The genes are TRBV3-1 (or the pseudogene TRBV3-2) and TRBJ2-2, with 10 bases that match TRBD2. Sequenced here: peripheral blood, sampled in a trial of Ad26.COV2.S vaccine versus placebo. CDR3 nucleotide sequence: TGTGCCAGCAGCCAAGAACTGGCTAGCGGGAGCGCGAACACCGGGGAGCTGTTTTTT. Translating gives CASSQELASGSANTGELFF.